This entry lists 13 T cell receptor beta chains sequenced from one sample in a study of T-cell reconstitution after alpha-beta-depleted transplantation in children. The TCRbeta library was prepared with unique molecular identifiers. TCRdb used MiXCR to reprocess the PCR reads, holding one entry per CDR3 protein. The profile shows about 590,000 distinct CDR3 sequences, 10% to 15% of them singletons. Sequenced material: PBMCs, mostly from graft donor cells, taken 360 days after TCRalphabeta/CD19-depleted stem cell transplant. These receptor sequences come from a male patient younger than 18 who had a stem cell transplant for acute myeloid leukemia, so the T cells may come from the graft donor.

This clonotype was seen repeatedly, ten times or more. V gene TRBV28 combines with J gene TRBJ2-1; 8 positions match TRBD2. Germline V gene lookup returns CDR1 MDHEN and CDR2 SYDVKM. The CDR3 is 12 amino acids. J was trimmed by 14 bases and V by 6 bases; bases with no gene match: 9. CDR3 residues: CASSPPGRGEFF. CDR3 nucleotide sequence: TGTGCCAGCAGCCCCCCCGGGAGGGGGGAGTTCTTC. Drawing the rest from reference TRBV28 and TRBJ2-1, the complete variable domain is DVKVTQSSRYLVKRTGEKVFLECVQDMDHENMFWYRQDPGLGLRLIYFSYDVKMKEKGDIPEGYSVSREKKERFSLILESASTNQTSMYLCASSPPGRGEFFGPGTRLTVL.

This clonotype occurred many times. The chain combines TRBV29-1 with TRBJ2-5; 12 bases fit TRBD2. Looked up from germline, CDR1 is SQVTM and CDR2 is ANQGSEA. This CDR3 has 17 residues. The V gene end was trimmed by 6 bases and the J gene end by 5 bases; junction bases not matched to a gene: 16. The CDR3 DNA follows: TGCAGCGTGCCTAGCCTTCGACTAGCGGGAGTTGGCGAGACCCAGTACTTC. As protein: CSVPSLRLAGVGETQYF.

The chain carries TRBV14 and TRBJ1-4; 8 bases map to TRBD1. The CDR3 runs to 18 residues. Trimming cost V 4 bases and J 0 bases; bases outside gene matches: 10. Germline loops: CDR1 SGHDN, CDR2 FVKESK. Here the CDR3 reads CASSPLQGALATNEKLFF. Here the CDR3 DNA reads TGTGCCAGCAGCCCCCTTCAGGGGGCTCTTGCAACTAATGAAAAACTGTTTTTT.

This clonotype was counted many times. The chain has TRBV20-1 and TRBJ2-3, with no clear D. The ends were cut back, 1 base at V and 6 bases at J, with 8 bases in the middle. The germline CDR1 and CDR2 sequences are DFQATT and SNEGSKA (reference sequence). The CDR3 is 12 residues long. CDR3 in DNA: TGCAGTGCTAGAGCGCCTTCGGATACGCAGTATTTT. As protein: CSARAPSDTQYF.

This clonotype appeared many times. The genes are TRBV20-1 and TRBJ1-6; D call uncertain. Germline lookup yields CDR1 DFQATT and CDR2 SNEGSKA (reference sequence). The CDR3 has 13 residues. V shed 1 base and J shed 5 bases, with 6 bases lying between them. The CDR3 DNA follows: TGCAGTGCTAGAGGGCAGCATAATTCACCCCTCCACTTT. The encoded protein is CSARGQHNSPLHF.

This clonotype was seen ten or more times. The chain recombines TRBV20-1 with TRBJ2-5, with no clear D. The germline V gene has CDR1 DFQATT and CDR2 SNEGSKA (reference sequence). The CDR3 is made up of 11 amino acids. Trimming took 0 bases from V and 5 from J, leaving 4 bases between them. CDR3 bases: TGCAGTGCTAGAGATCTCGAGACCCAGTACTTC. Its translation: CSARDLETQYF.

The chain employs TRBV20-1 and TRBJ1-2; TRBD1 might be the D (5 bases). The CDR3 sequence is 14 residues long. Per the germline V gene, CDR1 is DFQATT and CDR2 is SNEGSKA (reference sequence). V was cut by 4 bases and J by 5 bases, with 17 bases left in between. CDR3 region: CSATTRMGTYGYTF. As DNA, the CDR3 is TGCAGTGCTACAACCCGGATGGGGACTTATGGCTACACCTTC.

Only a few counts were recorded for this clonotype. The chain recombines TRBV3-1 with TRBJ2-7; D is possibly TRBD1 or TRBD2 (5 bases each). CDR1 is LGHDT, CDR2 YNNKEL, per germline (reference sequence). The CDR3 runs 15 residues. V dropped 3 bases and J dropped 0 bases, with 12 bases sitting between them. The CDR3 here is CASSQGGTVSYEQYF. In DNA form, the CDR3 reads TGTGCCAGCAGCCAGGGTGGGACGGTCTCCTACGAGCAGTACTTC.

The rearrangement uses TRBV7-8 and TRBJ2-7, with TRBD2 matching over 13 bases. The CDR3 loop spans 17 amino acids. Germline trimming cut 2 bases from V and 2 bases from J; bases unmatched to any gene: 6. The germline V gene has CDR1 SGHVS and CDR2 FQNEAQ. The CDR3 coding sequence is TGTGCCAGCAGCTTAACTAGCGGGAGGGCCAGGGCCTACGAGCAGTACTTC. Its protein product is CASSLTSGRARAYEQYF.

This clonotype was seen repeatedly, ten times or more. The chain has TRBV6-5 and TRBJ2-1, with 12 nucleotides matching TRBD2. The germline V gene has CDR1 MNHEY and CDR2 SVGAGI. This CDR3 comprises 16 residues. V shed 4 bases and J 8 bases; nucleotides not matched to a gene: 9. CDR3 nucleotide sequence: TGTGCCAGCAGTTCTCCATGGACTAGCGGGAAATATGAGCAGTTCTTC. This gives the protein CASSSPWTSGKYEQFF.

V gene TRBV29-1 combines with J gene TRBJ2-1, with TRBD2 identical over 7 bases. The CDR3 covers 15 residues. The J segment lost 10 bases and the V segment lost 1 base, leaving 13 bases of the junction unmatched. The germline V gene has CDR1 SQVTM and CDR2 ANQGSEA. The CDR3 sequence: CSVEGMVWGGGEQFF. In DNA form, the CDR3 reads TGCAGCGTTGAAGGGATGGTCTGGGGGGGAGGGGAGCAGTTCTTC.

V is TRBV27 and J is TRBJ2-5, with 10 bases matching TRBD2. The CDR3 has 16 residues. Germline V gene sequence: CDR1 MNHEY, CDR2 SMNVEV (reference sequence). V shed 3 bases and J 4 bases; nucleotides not matched to a gene: 8. CDR3 DNA sequence: TGTGCCAGCAGTTTCAACCTAGCGGGAGCAATAGAGACCCAGTACTTC. Its translation is CASSFNLAGAIETQYF.

There are a few counts of this clonotype. CDR3 in amino acids: CASSLAGAGVTETQYF. CDR3 DNA: TGTGCCAGCAGCTTAGCGGGAGCGGGAGTAACAGAGACCCAGTACTTC. The chain joins TRBV7-2 to TRBJ2-5, with 8 nucleotides matching TRBD2. Germline loops: CDR1 SGHTA, CDR2 FQGNSA. The CDR3 loop spans 16 amino acids. J was trimmed by 4 bases and V by 0 bases; bases with no gene match: 7.